This T cell receptor beta chain originates from a study of vaccination effects on CD4 cells after COVID-19. Whole-study findings and limits: Substantial clonal contraction characterized both infection- and vaccine-induced clones late after vaccination. Only a single clone (1 of 255 vaccine-induced clones in healthy vaccinees) cross-reacted with common cold coronaviruses.

Antigen-specific CD4+ T cell clonotypes were called by their expansion after viral peptide-pool culture in ViraFEST. Following 10 days of culture, CD4+ T cells were isolated. Negative nucleocapsid antibody tests before and after vaccination confirmed no previous SARS-CoV-2 infection. In culture with around 9.1 IU/ml IL-2 and about 10 ug/ml peptides, PBMC were grown at a few million per well. Fresh IL-2-containing medium replaced half the medium on days 3 and 7. There are a few counts of this clone. Its cognate antigen is unknown. The CDR3 has 13 amino acids. Trimming left V 2 bases short and J 5 bases short, with 9 bases between. The assay was immunoSEQ multiplex PCR, and TCRdb's table has in-frame clones only and misses some. Among under 45,000 clones listed, 77% were seen once.

This specimen was CD4+ T cells from PBMCs cultured with HCoV-NL63 spike peptides, taken before COVID-19 vaccination. The sequence was obtained from a human donor who received a COVID-19 vaccine. The chain is built from TRBV12-3 or TRBV12-4 and TRBJ1-1; D gene ambiguous. DNA of the CDR3: TGTGCCAGCAGTTTAAGCAGAGGGACTGAAGCTTTCTTT. Its protein is CASSLSRGTEAFF.